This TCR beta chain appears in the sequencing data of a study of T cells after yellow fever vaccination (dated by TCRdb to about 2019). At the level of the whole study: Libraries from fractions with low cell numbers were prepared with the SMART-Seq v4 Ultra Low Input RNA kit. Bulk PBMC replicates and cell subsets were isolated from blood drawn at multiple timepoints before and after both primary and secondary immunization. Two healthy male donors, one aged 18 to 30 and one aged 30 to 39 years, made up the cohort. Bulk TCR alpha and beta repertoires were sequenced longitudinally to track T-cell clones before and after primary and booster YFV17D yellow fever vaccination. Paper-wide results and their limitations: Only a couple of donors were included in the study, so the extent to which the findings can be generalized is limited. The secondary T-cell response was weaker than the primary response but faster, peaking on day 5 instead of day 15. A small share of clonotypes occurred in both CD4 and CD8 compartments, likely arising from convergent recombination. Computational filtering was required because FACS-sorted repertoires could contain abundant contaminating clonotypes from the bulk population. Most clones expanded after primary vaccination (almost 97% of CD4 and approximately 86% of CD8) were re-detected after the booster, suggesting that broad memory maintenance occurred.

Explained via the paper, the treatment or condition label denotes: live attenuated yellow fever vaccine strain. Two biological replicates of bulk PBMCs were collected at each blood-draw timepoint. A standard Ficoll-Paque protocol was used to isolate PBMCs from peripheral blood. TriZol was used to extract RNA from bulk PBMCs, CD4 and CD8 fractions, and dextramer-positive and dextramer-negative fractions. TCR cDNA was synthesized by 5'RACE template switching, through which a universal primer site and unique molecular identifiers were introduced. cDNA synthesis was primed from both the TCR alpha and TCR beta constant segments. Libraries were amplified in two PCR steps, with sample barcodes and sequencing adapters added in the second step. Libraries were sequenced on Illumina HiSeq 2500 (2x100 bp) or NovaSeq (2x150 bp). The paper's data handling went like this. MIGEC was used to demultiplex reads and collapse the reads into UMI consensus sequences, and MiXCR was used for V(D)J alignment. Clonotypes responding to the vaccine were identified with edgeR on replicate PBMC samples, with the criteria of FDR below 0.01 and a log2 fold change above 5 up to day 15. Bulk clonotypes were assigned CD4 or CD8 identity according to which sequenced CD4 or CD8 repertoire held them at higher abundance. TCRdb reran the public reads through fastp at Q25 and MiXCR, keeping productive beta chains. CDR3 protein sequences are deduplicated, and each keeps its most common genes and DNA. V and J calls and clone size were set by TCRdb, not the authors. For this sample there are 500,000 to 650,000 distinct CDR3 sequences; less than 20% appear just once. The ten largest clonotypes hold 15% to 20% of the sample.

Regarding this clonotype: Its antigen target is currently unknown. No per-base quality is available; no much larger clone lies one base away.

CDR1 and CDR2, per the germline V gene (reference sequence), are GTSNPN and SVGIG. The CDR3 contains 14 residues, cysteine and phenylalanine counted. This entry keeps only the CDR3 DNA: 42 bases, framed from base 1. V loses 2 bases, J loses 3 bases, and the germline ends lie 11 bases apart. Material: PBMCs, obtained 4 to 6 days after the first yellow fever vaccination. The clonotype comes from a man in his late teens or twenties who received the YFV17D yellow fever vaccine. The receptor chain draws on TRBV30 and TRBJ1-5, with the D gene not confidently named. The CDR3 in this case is CAWSWGKVNQPQHF. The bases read TGTGCCTGGAGTTGGGGAAAGGTCAATCAGCCCCAGCATTTT.